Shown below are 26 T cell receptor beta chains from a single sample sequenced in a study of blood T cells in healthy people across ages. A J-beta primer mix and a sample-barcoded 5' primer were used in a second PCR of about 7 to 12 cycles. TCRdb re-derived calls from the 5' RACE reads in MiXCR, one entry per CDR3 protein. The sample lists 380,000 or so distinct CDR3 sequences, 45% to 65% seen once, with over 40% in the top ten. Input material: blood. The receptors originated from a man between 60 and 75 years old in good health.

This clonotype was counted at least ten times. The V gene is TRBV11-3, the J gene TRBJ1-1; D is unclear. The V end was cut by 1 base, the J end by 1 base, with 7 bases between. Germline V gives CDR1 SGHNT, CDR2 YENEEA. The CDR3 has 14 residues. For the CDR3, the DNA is TGTGCCAGCAGCTTAGGGCCAGCGAACACTGAAGCTTTCTTT. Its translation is CASSLGPANTEAFF.

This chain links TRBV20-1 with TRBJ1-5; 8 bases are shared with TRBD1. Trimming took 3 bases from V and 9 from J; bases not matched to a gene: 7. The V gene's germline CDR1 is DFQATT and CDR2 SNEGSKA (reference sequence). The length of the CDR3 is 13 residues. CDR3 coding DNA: TGCAGTGCTAGGACAGGGGCTACGGGGCCCCAGCATTTT. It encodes CSARTGATGPQHF.

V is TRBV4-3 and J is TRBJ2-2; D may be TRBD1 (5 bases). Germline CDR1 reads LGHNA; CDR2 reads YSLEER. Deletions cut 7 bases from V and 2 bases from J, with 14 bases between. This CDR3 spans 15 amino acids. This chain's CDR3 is CASNNRRFNTGELFF. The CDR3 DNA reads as TGCGCCAGCAACAACAGGAGATTTAACACCGGGGAGCTGTTTTTT.

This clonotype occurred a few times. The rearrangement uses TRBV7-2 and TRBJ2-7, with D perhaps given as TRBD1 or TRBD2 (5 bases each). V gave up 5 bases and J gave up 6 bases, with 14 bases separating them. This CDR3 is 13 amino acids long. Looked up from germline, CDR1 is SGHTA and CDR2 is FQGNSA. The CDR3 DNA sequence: TGTGCCAGCAGCCTGAAACTAGGGGTCGAGCAGTACTTC. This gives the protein CASSLKLGVEQYF.

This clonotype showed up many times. CDR3 sequence (DNA): TGTGCCAGCAGCTTAAGGGGACAGTTTTTCTCTGGGGCCAACGTCCTGACTTTC. Translating it yields CASSLRGQFFSGANVLTF. The V gene is TRBV13, the J gene TRBJ2-6; 7 bases fit TRBD1. Germline values: CDR1 PRHDT, CDR2 FYEKMQ (reference sequence). The CDR3 is 18 residues long. The V segment lost 2 bases and the J segment 0 bases; nucleotides outside the gene matches: 7.

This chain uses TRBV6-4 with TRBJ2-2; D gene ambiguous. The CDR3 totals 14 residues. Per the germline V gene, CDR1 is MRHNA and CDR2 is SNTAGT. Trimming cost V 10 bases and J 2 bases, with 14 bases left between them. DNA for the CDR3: TGTGCCATCAGGAAGACCGACAACACCGGGGAGCTGTTTTTT. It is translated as CAIRKTDNTGELFF.

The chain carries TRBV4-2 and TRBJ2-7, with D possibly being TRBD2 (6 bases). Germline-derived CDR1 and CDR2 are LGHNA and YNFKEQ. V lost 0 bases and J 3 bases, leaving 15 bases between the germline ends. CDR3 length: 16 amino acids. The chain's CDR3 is CASSQDVGRADYEQYF. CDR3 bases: TGTGCCAGCAGCCAAGATGTCGGGAGAGCGGACTACGAGCAGTACTTC.

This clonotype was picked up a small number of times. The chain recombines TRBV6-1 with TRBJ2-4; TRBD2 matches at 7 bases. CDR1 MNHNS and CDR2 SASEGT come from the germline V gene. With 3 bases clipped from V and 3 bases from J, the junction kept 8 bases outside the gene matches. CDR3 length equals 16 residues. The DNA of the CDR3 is TGTGCCAGCAGTGAGGGCGCAGCGGGGCGCAAAAACATTCAGTACTTC. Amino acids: CASSEGAAGRKNIQYF.

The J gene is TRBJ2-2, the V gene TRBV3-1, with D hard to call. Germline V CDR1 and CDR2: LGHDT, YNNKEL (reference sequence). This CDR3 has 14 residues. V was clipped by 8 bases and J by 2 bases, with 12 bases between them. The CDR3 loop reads CASGDLPNTGELFF. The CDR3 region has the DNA TGTGCCAGCGGCGACTTGCCCAACACCGGGGAGCTGTTTTTT.

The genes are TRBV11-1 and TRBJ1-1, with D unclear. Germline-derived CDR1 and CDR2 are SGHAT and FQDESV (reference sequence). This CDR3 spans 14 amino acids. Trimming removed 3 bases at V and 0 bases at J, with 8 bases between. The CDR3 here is CASSFGSLNTEAFF. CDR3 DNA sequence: TGTGCCAGCAGCTTTGGCAGCTTGAACACTGAAGCTTTCTTT.

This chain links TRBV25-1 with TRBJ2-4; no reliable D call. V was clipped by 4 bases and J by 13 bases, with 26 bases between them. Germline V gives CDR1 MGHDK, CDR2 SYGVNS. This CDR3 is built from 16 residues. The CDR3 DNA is TGTGCCAGCAGTGCCAGGCGCGGAGACCTGTTAGGCAAGCAGTACTTC. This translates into CASSARRGDLLGKQYF.

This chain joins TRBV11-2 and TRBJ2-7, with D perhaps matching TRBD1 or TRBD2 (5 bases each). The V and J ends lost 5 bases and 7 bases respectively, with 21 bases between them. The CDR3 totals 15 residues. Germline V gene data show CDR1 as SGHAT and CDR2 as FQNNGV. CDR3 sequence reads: CASSRRDGPAQEQYF. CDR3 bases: TGTGCCAGCAGCAGAAGGGACGGCCCAGCCCAGGAGCAGTACTTC.

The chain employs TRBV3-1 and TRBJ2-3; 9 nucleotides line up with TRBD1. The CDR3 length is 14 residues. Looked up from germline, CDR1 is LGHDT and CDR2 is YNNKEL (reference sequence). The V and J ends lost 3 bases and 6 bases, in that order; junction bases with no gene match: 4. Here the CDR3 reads CASSHPDRGDTQYF. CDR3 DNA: TGTGCCAGCAGCCACCCAGACAGGGGGGATACGCAGTATTTT.

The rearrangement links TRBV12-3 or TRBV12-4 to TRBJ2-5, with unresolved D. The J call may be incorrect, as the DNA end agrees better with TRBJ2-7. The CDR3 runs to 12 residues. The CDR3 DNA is TGTGCCAGCAGGTCTCTTAGATACGAGCAGTACTTC. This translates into CASRSLRYEQYF.

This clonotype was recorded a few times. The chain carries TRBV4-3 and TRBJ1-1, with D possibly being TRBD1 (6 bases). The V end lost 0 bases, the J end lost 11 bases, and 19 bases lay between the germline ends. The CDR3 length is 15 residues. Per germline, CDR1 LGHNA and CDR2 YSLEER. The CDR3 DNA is TGCGCCAGCAGCCAAGACGAGAGGACAGAACCGCTTGCTTTCTTT. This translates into CASSQDERTEPLAFF.

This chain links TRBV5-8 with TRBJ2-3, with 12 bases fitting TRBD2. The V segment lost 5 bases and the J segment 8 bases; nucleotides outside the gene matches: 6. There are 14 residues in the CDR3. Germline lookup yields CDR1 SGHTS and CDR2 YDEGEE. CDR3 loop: CASRLAGGMGTQYF. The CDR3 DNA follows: TGTGCCAGCAGACTAGCGGGAGGAATGGGTACGCAGTATTTT.

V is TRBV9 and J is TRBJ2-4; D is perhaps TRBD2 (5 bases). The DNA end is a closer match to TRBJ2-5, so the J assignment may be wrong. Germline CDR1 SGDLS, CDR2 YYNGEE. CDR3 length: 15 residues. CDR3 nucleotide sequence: TGTGCCAGCAGCGGGGGAGCGACGTTTAGGGAGACCCAGTACTTC. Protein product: CASSGGATFRETQYF.

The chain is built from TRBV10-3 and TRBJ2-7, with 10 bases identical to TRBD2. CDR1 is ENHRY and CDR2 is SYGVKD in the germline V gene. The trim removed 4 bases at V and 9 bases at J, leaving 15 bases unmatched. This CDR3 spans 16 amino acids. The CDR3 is CAISGDPSGGKNGQYF. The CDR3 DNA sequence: TGTGCCATCAGTGGAGACCCTAGCGGGGGAAAGAACGGGCAGTACTTC.

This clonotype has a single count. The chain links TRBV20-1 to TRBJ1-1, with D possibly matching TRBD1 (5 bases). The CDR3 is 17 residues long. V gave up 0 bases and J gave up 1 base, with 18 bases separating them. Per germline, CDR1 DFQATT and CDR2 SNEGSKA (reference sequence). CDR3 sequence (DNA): TGCAGTGCTAGAGATCTGAACAGGTTAAATCGGAACACTGAAGCTTTCTTT. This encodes CSARDLNRLNRNTEAFF.

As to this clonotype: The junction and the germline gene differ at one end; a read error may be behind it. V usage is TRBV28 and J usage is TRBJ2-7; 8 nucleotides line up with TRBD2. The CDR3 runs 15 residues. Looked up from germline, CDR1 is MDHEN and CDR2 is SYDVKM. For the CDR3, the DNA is TGTGCCAGCGCTCCTCCGGGACTAGTAGCCAACGAGCAGAACTTC. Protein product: CASAPPGLVANEQNF.

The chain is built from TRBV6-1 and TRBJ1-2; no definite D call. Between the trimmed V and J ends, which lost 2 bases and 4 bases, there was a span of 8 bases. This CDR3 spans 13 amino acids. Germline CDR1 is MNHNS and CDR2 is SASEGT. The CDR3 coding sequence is TGTGCCAGCAGTGAACGCATCCTCTATGGCTACACCTTC. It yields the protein CASSERILYGYTF.

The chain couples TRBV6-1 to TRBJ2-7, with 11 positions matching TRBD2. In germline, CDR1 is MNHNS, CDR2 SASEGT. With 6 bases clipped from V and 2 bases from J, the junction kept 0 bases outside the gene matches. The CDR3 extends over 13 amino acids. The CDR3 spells CASRTSGTYEQYF. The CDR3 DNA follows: TGTGCCAGCAGGACTAGCGGGACCTACGAGCAGTACTTC.

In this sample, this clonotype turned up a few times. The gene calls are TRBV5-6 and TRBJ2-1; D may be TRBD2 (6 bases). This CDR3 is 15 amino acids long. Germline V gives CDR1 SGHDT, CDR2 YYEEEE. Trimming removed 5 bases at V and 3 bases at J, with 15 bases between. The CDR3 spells CASRKRGSGYNEQFF. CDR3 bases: TGTGCCAGCAGGAAACGAGGTAGCGGCTACAATGAGCAGTTCTTC.

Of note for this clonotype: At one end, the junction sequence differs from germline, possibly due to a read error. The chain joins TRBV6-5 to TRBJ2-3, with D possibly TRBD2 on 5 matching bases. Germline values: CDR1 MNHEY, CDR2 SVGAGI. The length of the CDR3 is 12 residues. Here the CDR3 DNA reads TGCGCCACACGAGCGGACACAGATACGCAGTATTTT. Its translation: CATRADTDTQYF.

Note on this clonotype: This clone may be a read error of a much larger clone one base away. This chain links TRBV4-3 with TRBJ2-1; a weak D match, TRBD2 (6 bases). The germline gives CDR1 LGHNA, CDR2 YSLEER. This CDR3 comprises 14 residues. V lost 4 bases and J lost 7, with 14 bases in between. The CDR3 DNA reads TGCGCCAGCAGCCGTGGCGGGGTGTGGAATGAGCAGTTCTTC. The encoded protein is CASSRGGVWNEQFF.

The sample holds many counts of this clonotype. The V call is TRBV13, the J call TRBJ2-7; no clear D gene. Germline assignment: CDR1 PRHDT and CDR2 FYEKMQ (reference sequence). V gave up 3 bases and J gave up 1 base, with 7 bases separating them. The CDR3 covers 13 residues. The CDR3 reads CASSLPFSYEQYF. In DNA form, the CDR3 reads TGTGCCAGCAGCTTGCCCTTTTCCTACGAGCAGTACTTC.